The text below deals with one T cell receptor (beta chain). Its antigen target is currently unknown. A much larger clone lies one base from this, so it may be a read error. The study excluded patients with uncontrolled infections, other autoimmune diseases, pregnancy or lactation. Diagnoses were established on the basis of clinical symptoms, serum thyroxine and TRAb, thyroid ultrasound, and orbital computed tomography. Total RNA was extracted using Trizol reagent, and RNA quality was assessed on an Agilent 2100 Bioanalyzer. The sample originates from a study of T cells in Graves' hyperthyroidism and ophthalmopathy (dated 2019 in TCRdb). Study-wide context: To identify TCR V-J signatures that set the groups apart, the researchers used a discovery cohort of 90 to 100 patients, made up of under 50 with Graves' ophthalmopathy and about 60 with stable Graves' hyperthyroidism. According to the paper, TCR Vbeta CDR3 sequencing was carried out on over 130 peripheral blood samples, which came from fewer than 50 ophthalmopathy, approximately 72 hyperthyroidism and approximately 17 progressor patients. In addition, the study compared T-cell repertoires in thyroid tissue and in blood from a handful of Graves' hyperthyroidism patients. After sampling, hyperthyroidism patients received methimazole starting at 30 mg daily, and ophthalmopathy patients received high-dose intravenous methylprednisolone. The 95 to 100 discovery patients were randomly divided into training and test sets at a 7:3 ratio. Prospective prediction of ophthalmopathy was tested in an independent validation cohort consisting of 18 hyperthyroidism patients and approximately 16 patients who later progressed to ophthalmopathy.

Amplification of TCR beta CDR3 regions was carried out from RNA transcripts. A first-round RT-PCR of the TCR CDR3 used the HTBI primer set with the Qiagen OneStep RT-PCR kit. The libraries were constructed in a second round of multiplex PCR and then size-selected and purified. Sequencing of the libraries was done on an Illumina HiSeq2000 using paired-end 100 bp reads. The study's own analysis went as follows. SOAPnuke was used to process the raw data, removing reads that contained adapters or uncalled bases, had a mean Phred below 15, or lacked an exact match to the constant primer or identifier. COPE v1.2.5 was used to merge the high-quality paired reads, and each unique nucleotide sequence was defined as a clonotype. MiTCR v1.1 was used to align the clonotypes against IMGT TRBV, TRBD and TRBJ reference segments. Only V-J combinations with frequency above 0.0001, covering approximately 99% of repertoires, were analysed. The TCS score was defined as F50 (clonal expansion) divided by E x V (chaos), with BLOSUM62-based TCRdist calculated between CDR3 peptides within each V-J. Welch's t-statistics and random forest reduced approximately 520 V-J features to about 12, which were used in a naive Bayes classifier (R e1071). The similarity between thyroid and blood repertoires was quantified using the Morisita-Horn index. TCRdb's own reprocessing of the public reads used fastp at Q25 and MiXCR and kept productive beta chains. Under each unique CDR3 protein, matching rows form one entry showing the most common genes and DNA. TCRdb's processing, not the authors' own work, is the source of the V and J calls. The table for this sample lists 540,000 or so distinct CDR3 sequences; about 45% of them were counted only once. Clones ranked in the top ten supply about 20% of the sample.

The CDR3 measures 15 amino acids from cysteine to phenylalanine. Of the read, only the CDR3 DNA is kept; its 45 bases are in frame from base 1. The CDR1 and CDR2 encoded by the germline V gene are SGHVS and FQNEAQ. Results the study describes overall, beyond this receptor: Sample size was not statistically predetermined, and blinding of investigators to group allocation was not performed. In cross-validation, a model built on a 13 V-J signature told ophthalmopathy apart from stable hyperthyroidism with just under 90% sensitivity and around 84% specificity, and in testing the same model reached 80%/75%. Blood samples also contained most of the expanded thyroid clonotypes (frequency above 0.001), which suggests that blood repertoires may reflect thyroid immune responses. In validation, progression to ophthalmopathy was predicted by the model with nearly 71% sensitivity and roughly 72% specificity, a median of approximately 7.1 months before onset.

Sequenced: peripheral blood or thyroid tissue (not recorded which). The chain is made from TRBV7-8 and TRBJ1-3, with TRBD1 perhaps the D gene, on 6 matching bases. The TCR comes from an adult woman with Graves' disease, either hyperthyroidism or ophthalmopathy (not recorded which). CDR3 reads: CASSQPQIRGDTIYF. At the DNA level, the sequence is TGCGCCAGCAGCCAGCCCCAGATCAGGGGAGACACCATATATTTT.